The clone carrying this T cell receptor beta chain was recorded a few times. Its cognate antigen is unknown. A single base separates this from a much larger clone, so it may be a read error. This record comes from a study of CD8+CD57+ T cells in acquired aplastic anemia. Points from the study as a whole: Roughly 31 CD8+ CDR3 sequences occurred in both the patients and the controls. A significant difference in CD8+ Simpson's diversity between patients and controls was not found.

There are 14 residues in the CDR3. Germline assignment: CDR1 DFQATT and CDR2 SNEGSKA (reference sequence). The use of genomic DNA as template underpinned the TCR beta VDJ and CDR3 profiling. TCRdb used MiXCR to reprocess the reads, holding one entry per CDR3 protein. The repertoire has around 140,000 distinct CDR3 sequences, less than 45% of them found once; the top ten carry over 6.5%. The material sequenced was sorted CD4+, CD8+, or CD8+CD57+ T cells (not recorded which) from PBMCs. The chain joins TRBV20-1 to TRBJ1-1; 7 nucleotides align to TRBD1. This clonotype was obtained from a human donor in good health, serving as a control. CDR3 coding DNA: TGCAGTGCTACTTCCGGACAGGTCGCGACTGAAGCTTCCTTT. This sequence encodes CSATSGQVATEASF.